Sequencing of this T cell receptor beta chain was carried out in a study of cytomegalovirus exposure and HLA in healthy donors. Background on the study: Across 350 to 500 genotyped donors, around 80% landed in the Caucasian-associated ancestry cluster.

Study-level results: One later analysis reportedly identified an Asian-associated ancestry cluster that showed fewer N-insertions than the roughly 640-donor mean.

Remarks on this clone: Its antigen is still unknown.

The germline V and J ends were trimmed by 2 bases and 0 bases, with 12 bases remaining between them. The CDR3 totals 15 residues. Germline V gene sequence: CDR1 GTSNPN, CDR2 SVGIG (reference sequence). 13 Jbeta primers and 60 Vbeta primers were used for the PCR. Sequencing used immunoSEQ multiplex PCR; TCRdb keeps in-frame clones, though not all of them. This listing includes some 180,000 clones. Source material: PBMCs. The clonotype originates from a man between 25 and 39 years old in good health and CMV-seronegative. The rearrangement joins TRBV30 to TRBJ2-3; tentative D call: TRBD2 (6 bases). The CDR3 DNA reads TGTGCCTGGAGTATGCCGGCGGGGAGCACAGATACGCAGTATTTT. It translates to CAWSMPAGSTDTQYF.